A selection of T cell receptor beta chains follows, all from one sample in a study of blood T cell repertoires in COVID-19. Libraries were prepared by immunoSEQ multiplex PCR; TCRdb keeps only in-frame clonotypes and omits some of them. The sample has tens of thousands of clones; over 85% are singletons. Sequencing was done on a sample of peripheral blood. The receptors were sampled from a man in his forties or fifties with acute or convalescent COVID-19. Each CDR3 is given with its conserved first and last residue. The order of the fields is CDR3 protein, CDR3 DNA, J gene, CDR3 length, D gene, V gene, clone size. A D gene is named only where the DNA matches it firmly. Size is stated for part of the rows, as once, few or many counts, or as a class when the clone is expanded.

CDR3aa: CASSQAPRADTQYF; CDR3nt: TGCGCCAGCAGCCAAGCCCCCAGGGCAGATACGCAGTATTTT; j_gene: TRBJ2-3; len: 14; d_gene: -; v_gene: TRBV4-1; abundance: -
CDR3aa: CASSLRGAEQFF; CDR3nt: TGTGCCAGCAGTTTACGGGGGGCTGAGCAGTTCTTC; j_gene: TRBJ2-1; len: 12; d_gene: -; v_gene: TRBV28; abundance: -
CDR3aa: CASSQFTGYAEAFF; CDR3nt: TGTGCCAGCAGCCAATTCACAGGGTACGCTGAAGCTTTCTTT; j_gene: TRBJ1-1; len: 14; d_gene: -; v_gene: TRBV14; abundance: -
CDR3aa: CASSFRFTDTQYF; CDR3nt: TGTGCCAGCAGTTTCCGGTTCACAGATACGCAGTATTTT; j_gene: TRBJ2-3; len: 13; d_gene: -; v_gene: TRBV12-3/TRBV12-4; abundance: -
CDR3aa: CASSPPRGPLYTF; CDR3nt: TGCGCCAGCAGCCCCCCCAGGGGCCCTCTCTACACCTTC; j_gene: TRBJ1-2; len: 13; d_gene: -; v_gene: TRBV4-1; abundance: -
CDR3aa: CAWSVAGLHQETQYF; CDR3nt: TGTGCCTGGAGTGTAGCTGGACTGCACCAAGAGACCCAGTACTTC; j_gene: TRBJ2-5; len: 15; d_gene: -; v_gene: TRBV30; abundance: -
CDR3aa: CAISESGLYSYEQYF; CDR3nt: TGTGCCATCAGTGAGTCGGGACTATATTCCTACGAGCAGTACTTC; j_gene: TRBJ2-7; len: 15; d_gene: TRBD2; v_gene: TRBV10-3; abundance: -
CDR3aa: CASSESARADEQYF; CDR3nt: TGCGCCAGCAGTGAGTCAGCCAGGGCGGATGAGCAGTACTTC; j_gene: TRBJ2-7; len: 14; d_gene: -; v_gene: TRBV10-1; abundance: -
CDR3aa: CASSLQEVEVSEQFF; CDR3nt: TGTGCCAGCTCACTTCAGGAGGTGGAGGTGAGCGAGCAGTTCTTC; j_gene: TRBJ2-1; len: 15; d_gene: -; v_gene: TRBV18; abundance: -
CDR3aa: CASSSRQGGMGELFF; CDR3nt: TGTGCCAGCAGCTCCCGACAGGGGGGTATGGGGGAGCTGTTTTTT; j_gene: TRBJ2-2; len: 15; d_gene: TRBD1; v_gene: TRBV7-3; abundance: -
CDR3aa: CASSDPGAANEKLFF; CDR3nt: TGTGCCAGCAGTGACCCAGGGGCGGCTAATGAAAAACTGTTTTTT; j_gene: TRBJ1-4; len: 15; d_gene: -; v_gene: TRBV6-1; abundance: -
CDR3aa: CASSLVSSHYEQYF; CDR3nt: TGTGCCTCCTCTTTGGTTAGCTCGCACTACGAGCAGTACTTC; j_gene: TRBJ2-7; len: 14; d_gene: -; v_gene: TRBV24-1; abundance: -
CDR3aa: CASSMVVRETQYF; CDR3nt: TGTGCCAGTAGTATGGTGGTGAGGGAGACCCAGTACTTC; j_gene: TRBJ2-5; len: 13; d_gene: -; v_gene: TRBV19; abundance: -
CDR3aa: CASSLAQGGGEKLFF; CDR3nt: TGTGCCAGCAGCTTGGCCCAGGGGGGTGGTGAAAAACTGTTTTTT; j_gene: TRBJ1-4; len: 15; d_gene: TRBD1; v_gene: TRBV5-6; abundance: once
CDR3aa: CASRERTVRDIDSNQPQHF; CDR3nt: TGTGCCAGCAGGGAACGAACTGTCCGGGACATTGATAGCAATCAGCCCCAGCATTTT; j_gene: TRBJ1-5; len: 19; d_gene: -; v_gene: TRBV6-1; abundance: -
CDR3aa: CASSVVGQRPTEAFF; CDR3nt: TGTGCCAGCAGCGTAGTGGGACAGAGGCCCACTGAAGCTTTCTTT; j_gene: TRBJ1-1; len: 15; d_gene: TRBD1; v_gene: TRBV9; abundance: -
CDR3aa: CASSSRTGTEAFF; CDR3nt: TGTGCCAGCAGCTCCAGGACGGGGACTGAAGCTTTCTTT; j_gene: TRBJ1-1; len: 13; d_gene: -; v_gene: TRBV7-2; abundance: -
CDR3aa: CASSFGGGYGYTF; CDR3nt: TGTGCCAGCAGTTTCGGGGGAGGCTATGGCTACACCTTC; j_gene: TRBJ1-2; len: 13; d_gene: -; v_gene: TRBV12-3/TRBV12-4; abundance: -
CDR3aa: CASSRGTSAKQFF; CDR3nt: TGTGCCAGTAGTCGGGGGACGTCTGCGAAGCAGTTCTTC; j_gene: TRBJ2-1; len: 13; d_gene: -; v_gene: TRBV19; abundance: -
CDR3aa: CASSPTAGGPVTDTQYF; CDR3nt: TGTGCCAGCAGCCCCACAGCGGGAGGGCCTGTCACAGATACGCAGTATTTT; j_gene: TRBJ2-3; len: 17; d_gene: TRBD2; v_gene: TRBV4-2; abundance: few
CDR3aa: CAGSLAYEQYF; CDR3nt: TGTGCCGGATCTTTAGCTTACGAGCAGTACTTC; j_gene: TRBJ2-7; len: 11; d_gene: -; v_gene: TRBV2; abundance: -
CDR3aa: CASSSRDRTNTGELFF; CDR3nt: TGTGCCAGCAGCTCTAGAGACAGAACGAACACCGGGGAGCTGTTTTTT; j_gene: TRBJ2-2; len: 16; d_gene: -; v_gene: TRBV7-9; abundance: -
CDR3aa: CASSIETGRRETQYF; CDR3nt: TGTGCCAGTAGTATAGAGACAGGGAGGAGGGAGACCCAGTACTTC; j_gene: TRBJ2-5; len: 15; d_gene: -; v_gene: TRBV19; abundance: few
CDR3aa: CASSTVRTSGRLNEQFF; CDR3nt: TGTGCCAGCAGTACGGTTAGGACTAGCGGGAGGTTGAATGAGCAGTTCTTC; j_gene: TRBJ2-1; len: 17; d_gene: TRBD2; v_gene: TRBV27; abundance: -
CDR3aa: CASSLPGQGVKTGELFF; CDR3nt: TGTGCCAGCAGTTTACCAGGACAGGGAGTAAAGACCGGGGAGCTGTTTTTT; j_gene: TRBJ2-2; len: 17; d_gene: TRBD1; v_gene: TRBV28; abundance: -
CDR3aa: CASKVDLNTEAFF; CDR3nt: TGCGCCAGCAAAGTAGATTTGAACACTGAAGCTTTCTTT; j_gene: TRBJ1-1; len: 13; d_gene: -; v_gene: TRBV5-1; abundance: -
CDR3aa: CASSFRANQPQHF; CDR3nt: TGTGCCAGCAGTTTCAGGGCCAATCAGCCCCAGCATTTT; j_gene: TRBJ1-5; len: 13; d_gene: -; v_gene: TRBV12-3/TRBV12-4; abundance: -
CDR3aa: CASSMGRGGTISNQPQHF; CDR3nt: TGTGCCAGTAGTATGGGCAGGGGAGGGACAATTAGCAATCAGCCCCAGCATTTT; j_gene: TRBJ1-5; len: 18; d_gene: -; v_gene: TRBV19; abundance: -
CDR3aa: CASSQEGLAADTQYF; CDR3nt: TGTGCCAGCAGCCAAGAGGGACTAGCGGCAGATACGCAGTATTTT; j_gene: TRBJ2-3; len: 15; d_gene: TRBD2; v_gene: TRBV3-1/TRBV3-2; abundance: -
CDR3aa: CASSYGGTEAFF; CDR3nt: TGTGCCAGCAGTTACGGGGGGACTGAAGCTTTCTTT; j_gene: TRBJ1-1; len: 12; d_gene: -; v_gene: TRBV6-5; abundance: medium-sized
CDR3aa: CASKGGTVNEKLFF; CDR3nt: TGTGCCAGCAAGGGCGGGACAGTTAATGAAAAACTGTTTTTT; j_gene: TRBJ1-4; len: 14; d_gene: TRBD1; v_gene: TRBV2; abundance: -
CDR3aa: CASSIRGGNEQFF; CDR3nt: TGTGCCAGTAGTATTAGGGGTGGGAATGAGCAGTTCTTC; j_gene: TRBJ2-1; len: 13; d_gene: -; v_gene: TRBV19; abundance: once
CDR3aa: CASSSNRDPYEQYF; CDR3nt: TGTGCCAGCAGCTCAAACAGGGATCCATACGAGCAGTACTTC; j_gene: TRBJ2-7; len: 14; d_gene: -; v_gene: TRBV7-9; abundance: -
CDR3aa: CASSWTDRGDSPLHF; CDR3nt: TGCGCCAGCAGCTGGACCGACAGAGGTGATTCACCCCTCCACTTT; j_gene: TRBJ1-6; len: 15; d_gene: -; v_gene: TRBV5-1; abundance: -
CDR3aa: CASSLVSPDTQYF; CDR3nt: TGTGCCAGCAGCTTGGTCTCCCCAGATACGCAGTATTTT; j_gene: TRBJ2-3; len: 13; d_gene: -; v_gene: TRBV5-6; abundance: once
CDR3aa: CATSDSEASSYNEQFF; CDR3nt: TGTGCCACCAGTGATTCGGAGGCGAGCTCCTACAATGAGCAGTTCTTC; j_gene: TRBJ2-1; len: 16; d_gene: -; v_gene: TRBV24-1; abundance: -
CDR3aa: CSMGLADNEQFF; CDR3nt: TGCAGCATGGGACTAGCGGACAATGAGCAGTTCTTC; j_gene: TRBJ2-1; len: 12; d_gene: TRBD2; v_gene: TRBV29-1; abundance: once
CDR3aa: CASSLGTGRNYGYTF; CDR3nt: TGTGCCAGCAGCCTCGGGACTGGACGTAACTATGGCTACACCTTC; j_gene: TRBJ1-2; len: 15; d_gene: -; v_gene: TRBV3-1/TRBV3-2; abundance: -
CDR3aa: CSAVTGGNNEQFF; CDR3nt: TGCAGCGCGGTGACAGGGGGCAACAATGAGCAGTTCTTC; j_gene: TRBJ2-1; len: 13; d_gene: TRBD1; v_gene: TRBV29-1; abundance: once
CDR3aa: CAWSWDRGGFGYTF; CDR3nt: TGTGCCTGGAGTTGGGACAGGGGTGGTTTTGGCTACACCTTC; j_gene: TRBJ1-2; len: 14; d_gene: TRBD1; v_gene: TRBV30; abundance: -
CDR3aa: CASSPRRQGSTEAFF; CDR3nt: TGTGCCAGCAGCCCCCGCCGACAGGGTTCCACTGAAGCTTTCTTT; j_gene: TRBJ1-1; len: 15; d_gene: TRBD1; v_gene: TRBV7-2; abundance: once
CDR3aa: CSVASVNTEAFF; CDR3nt: TGCAGCGTTGCTTCCGTGAACACTGAAGCTTTCTTT; j_gene: TRBJ1-1; len: 12; d_gene: -; v_gene: TRBV29-1; abundance: once
CDR3aa: CASSLVRGPIAYGYTF; CDR3nt: TGTGCCAGCAGCTTGGTAAGGGGTCCCATAGCCTATGGCTACACCTTC; j_gene: TRBJ1-2; len: 16; d_gene: -; v_gene: TRBV5-6; abundance: -
CDR3aa: CASSQNFNNSPLHF; CDR3nt: TGTGCCAGCTCACAAAATTTCAATAATTCACCCCTCCACTTT; j_gene: TRBJ1-6; len: 14; d_gene: -; v_gene: TRBV18; abundance: -
CDR3aa: CASTDRASGNTIYF; CDR3nt: TGTGCCAGTACGGACAGGGCCTCTGGAAACACCATATATTTT; j_gene: TRBJ1-3; len: 14; d_gene: TRBD1; v_gene: TRBV19; abundance: -
CDR3aa: CAIVCVDTQYF; CDR3nt: TGTGCCATCGTATGCGTAGATACGCAGTATTTT; j_gene: TRBJ2-3; len: 11; d_gene: -; v_gene: TRBV27; abundance: -
CDR3aa: CASSYGAGQKGGYTF; CDR3nt: TGTGCCAGCAGTTACGGGGCAGGGCAGAAGGGGGGCTACACCTTC; j_gene: TRBJ1-2; len: 15; d_gene: -; v_gene: TRBV6-6; abundance: -
CDR3aa: CASSEHAGGLETQYF; CDR3nt: TGTGCCAGCAGTGAACACGCAGGGGGCTTAGAGACCCAGTACTTC; j_gene: TRBJ2-5; len: 15; d_gene: TRBD1; v_gene: TRBV2; abundance: -